The 16 T cell receptor beta chains below come from one sample, sequenced in a study of T cells in Graves' hyperthyroidism and ophthalmopathy. Amplified TCR beta CDR3 regions derived from RNA transcripts. Primed by the HTBI set, a first-round RT-PCR was run on the TCR CDR3. TCRdb reanalysed the multiplex PCR reads using MiXCR and keeps one entry per CDR3 protein. The data contain roughly 550,000 distinct CDR3 sequences, roughly 16% of them seen just once; the ten biggest clones take up around 28%. The specimen was blood. The origin of the receptors is a woman aged 25 to 45 with Graves' ophthalmopathy.

The V call is TRBV20-1, the J call TRBJ2-5; no reliable D call. V lost 0 bases and J 0 bases, leaving 8 bases between the germline ends. Germline V CDR1 and CDR2: DFQATT, SNEGSKA (reference sequence). The CDR3 has 14 amino acids. Here the CDR3 DNA reads TGCAGTGCTAGAGATTCTGGTCACCAAGAGACCCAGTACTTC. Translated: CSARDSGHQETQYF.

This clonotype has ten or more counts. V gene TRBV28 combines with J gene TRBJ1-5, with D tentatively TRBD1 (6 bases). Trimming took off 1 base at V and 0 bases at J, with 10 bases between the two ends. The germline gives CDR1 MDHEN, CDR2 SYDVKM. The CDR3 contains 16 residues. The CDR3 spells CASSLSGAGSNQPQHF. In nucleotides, the CDR3 is TGTGCCAGCAGTTTATCGGGGGCAGGTAGCAATCAGCCCCAGCATTTT.

Points on this clonotype: One base away lies a much larger clone, so this may be a sequencing read error. CDR3 in amino acids: CTSSLSRGFEETQYF. CDR3 in DNA: TGTACCAGCAGTTTATCCAGGGGATTCGAAGAGACCCAGTACTTC. V gene TRBV28 combines with J gene TRBJ2-5; perhaps TRBD1 as D (6 bases). CDR3 length: 15 amino acids. Germline V CDR1 and CDR2: MDHEN, SYDVKM.

In nucleotides, the CDR3 is TGTGCCAGCAGTTGGACTAGCGGGACCCAAGAGACCCAGTACTTC. It encodes CASSWTSGTQETQYF. The chain uses TRBV28 and TRBJ2-5; TRBD2 matches at 12 bases. The J segment lost 1 base and the V segment lost 4 bases, leaving 1 base of the junction unmatched. In germline, CDR1 is MDHEN, CDR2 SYDVKM. The CDR3 is 15 residues long. Full variable domain (outside the CDR3, taken from reference TRBV28 and TRBJ2-5): DVKVTQSSRYLVKRTGEKVFLECVQDMDHENMFWYRQDPGLGLRLIYFSYDVKMKEKGDIPEGYSVSREKKERFSLILESASTNQTSMYLCASSWTSGTQETQYFGPGTRLLVL.

This clonotype appeared many times. The CDR3 sequence: CASSFRPRGDKETQYF. CDR3 nucleotide sequence: TGTGCCAGCAGCTTCCGTCCAAGGGGGGACAAGGAGACCCAGTACTTC. This chain connects TRBV11-2 to TRBJ2-5; D may correspond to TRBD1 or TRBD2 (6 bases each). Deletions cut 3 bases from V and 5 bases from J, with 19 bases between. CDR3 length: 16 residues. The V gene's germline CDR1 is SGHAT and CDR2 FQNNGV. Based on the CDR3 plus reference TRBV11-2 and TRBJ2-5, the full variable domain is EAGVAQSPRYKIIEKRQSVAFWCNPISGHATLYWYQQILGQGPKLLIQFQNNGVVDDSQLPKDRFSAERLKGVDSTLKIQPAKLEDSAVYLCASSFRPRGDKETQYFGPGTRLLVL.

Many counts were recorded for this clonotype. The rearrangement joins TRBV7-3 to TRBJ2-1; D possibly corresponds to TRBD2 (5 bases). This CDR3 has 16 residues. Between the trimmed V and J ends, which lost 2 bases and 6 bases, there was a span of 17 bases. CDR1 is SGHTA, CDR2 FQGTGA, per germline. CDR3 in DNA: TGTGCCAGCAGCTTAGGTACTAGTCCCCCCCCCAATGAGCAGTTCTTC. Amino acids: CASSLGTSPPPNEQFF.

This clonotype was observed many times. CDR3 sequence reads: CASKTGLGTGELFF. CDR3 sequence (DNA): TGCGCCAGCAAAACGGGCCTCGGTACCGGGGAGCTGTTTTTT. This chain uses TRBV5-1 with TRBJ2-2, with unresolved D. Trimming left V 6 bases short and J 5 bases short, with 14 bases between. In germline, CDR1 is SGHRS, CDR2 YFSETQ. This CDR3 is 14 amino acids long.

This clonotype was observed many times. This chain links TRBV30 with TRBJ2-3, with D tentatively TRBD1 (6 bases). Trimming left V 1 base short and J 0 bases short, with 14 bases between. The CDR3 is made up of 16 amino acids. In germline, CDR1 is GTSNPN, CDR2 SVGIG (reference sequence). The CDR3 DNA is TGTGCCTGGAGTGACACAGGGCCCACTAGCACAGATACGCAGTATTTT. Translated, it gives CAWSDTGPTSTDTQYF.

DNA for the CDR3: TGTGCCAGCAGCCTGGACAGGTCGAACTCTGGAAACACCATATATTTT. Amino acids: CASSLDRSNSGNTIYF. The J gene is TRBJ1-3, the V gene TRBV4-2, with 7 bases aligning to TRBD1. V gave up 4 bases and J gave up 0 bases; unmatched junction bases: 6. CDR3 length: 16 amino acids. Germline V gene sequence: CDR1 LGHNA, CDR2 YNFKEQ.

The CDR3 DNA follows: TGTGCCAGCAGCTTAGTGTCACTGGTAGACCCGTACGAGCAGTACTTC. Amino acid sequence: CASSLVSLVDPYEQYF. The chain carries TRBV11-2 and TRBJ2-7; D gene uncertain. Trimming took 1 base from V and 4 from J, leaving 17 bases between them. The CDR3 sequence is 16 residues long. CDR1 and CDR2 from the germline V gene are SGHAT and FQNNGV.

CDR3 nucleotide sequence: TGTGCCAGCAGTCAGGGGGGGGTTGGAGTGAACATTCAGTACTTC. It translates to CASSQGGVGVNIQYF. The V call is TRBV12-3 or TRBV12-4, the J call TRBJ2-4; D tentatively fits TRBD1 or TRBD2 (7 bases each). The V end lost 5 bases, the J end lost 7 bases, and 18 bases lay between the germline ends. The CDR3 extends over 15 amino acids.

This clonotype was counted many times. V usage is TRBV5-8 and J usage is TRBJ1-1; TRBD1 matches at 7 bases. The CDR3 extends over 14 amino acids. Per germline, CDR1 SGHTS and CDR2 YDEGEE. J lost 1 base, V lost 4 bases, and 4 bases had no gene match. The CDR3 DNA sequence: TGTGCCAGCAGCAGGGGACAGCAGAACACTGAAGCTTTCTTT. Translation: CASSRGQQNTEAFF.

This chain connects TRBV20-1 to TRBJ2-1; D not certain. The CDR3 consists of 16 residues. Trimming pared 0 bases from V and 9 bases from J, leaving 21 bases between. From germline, CDR1 is DFQATT and CDR2 SNEGSKA (reference sequence). The CDR3 protein is CSARDLTGSVSSEQFF. Written as DNA, the CDR3 is TGCAGTGCTAGAGATCTGACCGGCTCGGTAAGCAGTGAGCAGTTCTTC.

This clonotype appeared a few times. The V and J genes are TRBV4-1 and TRBJ1-2; the D is unclear. The germline V and J ends were trimmed by 6 bases and 0 bases, with 14 bases remaining between them. Germline-derived CDR1 and CDR2 are MGHRA and YSYEKL. The CDR3 has 15 amino acids. The CDR3 DNA is TGCGCCAGCAGACATCTAGGAAGATCTAACTATGGCTACACCTTC. As protein: CASRHLGRSNYGYTF.

Many counts were recorded for this clonotype. The chain links TRBV20-1 to TRBJ2-7; D not resolved. V was clipped by 6 bases and J by 0 bases, with 6 bases between them. Germline V gives CDR1 DFQATT, CDR2 SNEGSKA (reference sequence). The length of the CDR3 is 11 residues. CDR3 in DNA: TGCAGTGCCCACGGCTCCTACGAGCAGTACTTC. It yields the protein CSAHGSYEQYF.

This clonotype was observed at least ten times. The gene calls are TRBV7-2 and TRBJ2-4, with D tentatively TRBD1 or TRBD2 (5 bases each). Germline V gene sequence: CDR1 SGHTA, CDR2 FQGNSA. Between the trimmed V and J ends, which lost 6 bases and 7 bases, there was a span of 16 bases. The CDR3 loop spans 14 amino acids. DNA for the CDR3: TGTGCCAGCAGACTAGGTGGGGGAGCCAACATTCAGTACTTC. Its protein product is CASRLGGGANIQYF.